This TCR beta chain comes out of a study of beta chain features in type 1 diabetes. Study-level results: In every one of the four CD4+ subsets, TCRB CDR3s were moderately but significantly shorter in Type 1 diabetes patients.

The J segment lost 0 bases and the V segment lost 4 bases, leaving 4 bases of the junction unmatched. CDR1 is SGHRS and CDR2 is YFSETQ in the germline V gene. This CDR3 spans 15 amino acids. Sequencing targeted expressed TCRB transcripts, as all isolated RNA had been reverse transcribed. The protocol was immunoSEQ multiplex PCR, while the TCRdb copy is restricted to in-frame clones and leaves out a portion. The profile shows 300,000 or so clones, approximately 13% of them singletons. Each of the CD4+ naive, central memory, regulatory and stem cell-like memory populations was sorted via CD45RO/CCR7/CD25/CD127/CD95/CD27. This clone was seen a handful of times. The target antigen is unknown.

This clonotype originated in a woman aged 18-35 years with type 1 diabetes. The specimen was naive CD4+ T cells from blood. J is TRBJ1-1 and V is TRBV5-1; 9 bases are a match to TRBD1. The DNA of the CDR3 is TGCGCCAGCAGCCCACAGGGGGCCCTGAACACTGAAGCTTTCTTT. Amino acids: CASSPQGALNTEAFF.